This T cell receptor (beta chain) was captured by sequencing in a study of T cells after yellow fever vaccination. Study-level background: Some fractions had low cell numbers, and these were prepared with SMART-Seq v4 Ultra Low Input.

The sample holds a few counts of this clonotype. What it binds is unknown. 5'RACE template switching produced TCR cDNA carrying a universal primer site and UMIs. TCRdb re-derived calls from the 5' RACE reads in MiXCR, one entry per CDR3 protein. The table includes about 74,000 distinct CDR3 sequences, 7.1% detected once. This CDR3 is 15 amino acids long. Trimming at V came to 0 bases and at J to 6 bases, leaving 4 bases not matched to a gene. Per the germline V gene, CDR1 is LNHNV and CDR2 is YYDKDF (reference sequence). Study-level findings and limits: Weaker in magnitude, the secondary response showed a faster peak on day 5 versus 15. The study re-detected most primary-vaccination clones after the booster (under 97% CD4, around 90% CD8).

This specimen was CD8+ T cells sorted from PBMCs, taken 4 to 5 days after the first yellow fever vaccination. The chain combines TRBV15 with TRBJ2-2; TRBD2 matches at 7 bases. This TCR was sampled from a man between 18 and 29 years old who received the YFV17D yellow fever vaccine. The CDR3: CATSRDRGGSGELFF. The DNA for the CDR3 is TGTGCCACCAGCAGAGACCGGGGAGGGTCCGGGGAGCTGTTTTTT.